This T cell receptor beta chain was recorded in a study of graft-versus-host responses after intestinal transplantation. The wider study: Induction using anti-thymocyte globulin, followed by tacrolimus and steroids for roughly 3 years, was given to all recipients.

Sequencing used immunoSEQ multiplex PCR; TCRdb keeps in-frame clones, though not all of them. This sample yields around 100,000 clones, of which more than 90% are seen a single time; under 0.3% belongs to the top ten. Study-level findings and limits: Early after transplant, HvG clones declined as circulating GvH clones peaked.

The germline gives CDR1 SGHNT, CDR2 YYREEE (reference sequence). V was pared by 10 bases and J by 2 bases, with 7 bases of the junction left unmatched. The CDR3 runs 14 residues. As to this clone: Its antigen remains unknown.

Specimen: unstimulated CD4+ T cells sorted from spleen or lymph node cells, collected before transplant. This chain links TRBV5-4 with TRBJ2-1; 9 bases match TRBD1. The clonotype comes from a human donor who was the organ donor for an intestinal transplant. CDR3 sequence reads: CAVQQGAPYNEQFF. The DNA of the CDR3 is TGTGCCGTACAACAGGGGGCCCCCTACAATGAGCAGTTCTTC. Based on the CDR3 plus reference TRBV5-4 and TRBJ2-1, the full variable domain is ETGVTQSPTHLIKTRGQQVTLRCSSQSGHNTVSWYQQALGQGPQFIFQYYREEENGRGNFPPRFSGLQFPNYSSELNVNALELDDSALYLCAVQQGAPYNEQFFGPGTRLTVL.